Listed below are T cell receptor beta chains from one sample, sequenced in a study of graft-versus-host responses after intestinal transplantation. Sequenced by immunoSEQ multiplex PCR; TCRdb stores in-frame clones only, minus some. The sample shows tens of thousands of clones, approximately 95% of them seen only once. These receptors' antigens are unknown. Sequences were derived from unstimulated CD8+ T cells sorted from spleen or lymph node cells, sampled before transplant. These receptors were taken from a human donor who was the organ donor for an intestinal transplant. Both conserved end residues are part of each CDR3. D genes are given only for firm matches. A row's size may be missing; if present it is once, few, many or a size class.

D: TRBD2; V: TRBV10-3; size: NA; J: TRBJ2-7; DNA: TGTGCCATCAGTAGGCTAGCGGTGGACGAGCAGTACTTC; CDR3: CAISRLAVDEQYF
D: TRBD1; V: TRBV6-5; size: NA; J: TRBJ1-6; DNA: TGTGCCAGCAGTCGGGGGACAGGGGGGTCACCCCTCCACTTT; CDR3: CASSRGTGGSPLHF
D: NA; V: TRBV28; size: NA; J: TRBJ2-1; DNA: TGTGCCAGCGCCTGGGCAGGTAAAACCAATGAGCAGTTCTTC; CDR3: CASAWAGKTNEQFF
D: NA; V: TRBV27; size: NA; J: TRBJ2-7; DNA: TGTGCCAGCAGTTTCGACCAGAGCTCCTACGAGCAGTACTTC; CDR3: CASSFDQSSYEQYF
D: NA; V: TRBV27; size: NA; J: TRBJ1-3; DNA: TGTGCCAGCAGTTTAGTTCACCCTCGGGGGCTGGGGTCTGGAAACACCATATATTTT; CDR3: CASSLVHPRGLGSGNTIYF
D: TRBD1; V: TRBV14; size: NA; J: TRBJ2-3; DNA: TGTGCCAGCAGCCACAGGACAGGGGGCGCGGTAGATACGCAGTATTTT; CDR3: CASSHRTGGAVDTQYF
D: TRBD1; V: TRBV19; size: NA; J: TRBJ1-6; DNA: TGTGCCAGTACTATAACAGGGGTCACCTATAATTCACCCCTCCACTTT; CDR3: CASTITGVTYNSPLHF
D: TRBD1; V: TRBV7-9; size: NA; J: TRBJ1-1; DNA: TGTGCCAGCAGCGCCCTGGGACAGAGACCGAACACTGAAGCTTTCTTT; CDR3: CASSALGQRPNTEAFF
D: NA; V: TRBV6-1; size: NA; J: TRBJ2-7; DNA: TGTGCCAGCAGGGACTTAGGGGGGCGCGACGAGCAGTACTTC; CDR3: CASRDLGGRDEQYF
D: TRBD2; V: TRBV5-4; size: NA; J: TRBJ2-7; DNA: TGTGCCAGCAGCTTGACTAGCGGGGGGGCCTACGAGCAGTACTTC; CDR3: CASSLTSGGAYEQYF
D: NA; V: TRBV5-1; size: NA; J: TRBJ2-7; DNA: TGCGCCAGCAGCTTGAATTCGGCTGGCTACGAGCAGTACTTC; CDR3: CASSLNSAGYEQYF
D: NA; V: TRBV6-1; size: once; J: TRBJ2-7; DNA: TGTGCCAGCAGTGAACCTGGGCGTTTTGGGTACTTCTCCTACGAGCAGTACTTC; CDR3: CASSEPGRFGYFSYEQYF
D: NA; V: TRBV28; size: NA; J: TRBJ2-7; DNA: TGTGTTTGCACCCGAGGGGTCGAGCAGTACTTC; CDR3: CVCTRGVEQYF
D: NA; V: TRBV7-9; size: NA; J: TRBJ2-7; DNA: TGTGCCAGCAGCATTTCCCCGCACTACTACGAGCAGTACTTC; CDR3: CASSISPHYYEQYF
D: NA; V: TRBV2; size: NA; J: TRBJ2-7; DNA: TGTGCCAGCAGTGAAGGGACGTTTGCCTACGAGCAGTACTTC; CDR3: CASSEGTFAYEQYF
D: NA; V: TRBV11-3; size: NA; J: TRBJ2-1; DNA: TGTGCCAGCAGCCCAGTTCCCGGGGCCGAGTGGGCCAATGAGCAGTTCTTC; CDR3: CASSPVPGAEWANEQFF
D: NA; V: TRBV27; size: NA; J: TRBJ2-5; DNA: TGTGCCAGCAGGGGGTCAAGAGAAGAGACCCAGTACTTC; CDR3: CASRGSREETQYF
D: NA; V: TRBV14; size: NA; J: TRBJ2-1; DNA: TGTGCCAGCAGCCAAGGAACAGGCTGGGACTACAATGAGCAGTTCTTC; CDR3: CASSQGTGWDYNEQFF
D: NA; V: TRBV5-1; size: NA; J: TRBJ2-7; DNA: TGCGCCAGCAGCTTGACCGGGCCCTTCGACTCCTACGAGCAGTACTTC; CDR3: CASSLTGPFDSYEQYF
D: TRBD1; V: TRBV19; size: NA; J: TRBJ1-1; DNA: TGTGCCAGTAGGACAGGGTGGAACACTGAAGCTTTCTTT; CDR3: CASRTGWNTEAFF
D: NA; V: TRBV28; size: NA; J: TRBJ1-5; DNA: TGTGCCAGCAGTCTACGGAGAGGCAATCAGCCCCAGCATTTT; CDR3: CASSLRRGNQPQHF
D: NA; V: TRBV4-2; size: NA; J: TRBJ1-1; DNA: TGTGCCAGCAGCCAAGTACACATGAACACTGAAGCTTTCTTT; CDR3: CASSQVHMNTEAFF
D: TRBD2; V: TRBV9; size: NA; J: TRBJ2-5; DNA: TGTGCCAGCAGCGCTTCTGCGGGGGGCAACCAAGAGACCCAGTACTTC; CDR3: CASSASAGGNQETQYF
D: NA; V: TRBV13; size: NA; J: TRBJ1-2; DNA: TGTGCCAGCAGCTCAGACGGGGGCTCCGACTATGGCTACACCTTC; CDR3: CASSSDGGSDYGYTF
D: NA; V: TRBV5-5; size: once; J: TRBJ2-1; DNA: TGTGCCAGCAGCTTGGACGTCCTACCATGGAATGAGCAGTTCTTC; CDR3: CASSLDVLPWNEQFF
D: TRBD2; V: TRBV11-2; size: NA; J: TRBJ2-7; DNA: TGTGCCAGCAGCCCGGGGACTAGCGGGGGGAGCGTCCCCTACGAGCAGTACTTC; CDR3: CASSPGTSGGSVPYEQYF
D: TRBD1; V: TRBV19; size: NA; J: TRBJ2-7; DNA: TGTGCCAGTAGTATCGGGACAGGGCCAACCTACGAGCAGTACTTC; CDR3: CASSIGTGPTYEQYF
D: NA; V: TRBV29-1; size: once; J: TRBJ2-7; DNA: TGCAGCGTTGGTGTCCCCCACCGGGCTTTTTACGAGCAGTACTTC; CDR3: CSVGVPHRAFYEQYF
D: TRBD2; V: TRBV6-6; size: NA; J: TRBJ2-7; DNA: TGTGCCAGCAGAGGCACAAGCGGGGTAATCGAGCAGTACTTC; CDR3: CASRGTSGVIEQYF
D: TRBD2; V: TRBV7-9; size: NA; J: TRBJ2-7; DNA: TGTGCCAGCAGCCCCGGGACTAGCGGGGGTGATTTCTACGAGCAGTACTTC; CDR3: CASSPGTSGGDFYEQYF
D: NA; V: TRBV9; size: NA; J: TRBJ1-5; DNA: TGTGCCAGCAGCGTAGGACCAGCCGGTGGGGATCAGCCCCAGCATTTT; CDR3: CASSVGPAGGDQPQHF
D: NA; V: TRBV28; size: NA; J: TRBJ1-1; DNA: TGTGCCAGCAGTTTATTGGTGGGCTCTGAAGCTTTCTTT; CDR3: CASSLLVGSEAFF
D: TRBD1; V: TRBV27; size: NA; J: TRBJ2-7; DNA: TGTGCCAGCAGCGACCCCTCCACAGGGGCCTACGAGCAGTACTTC; CDR3: CASSDPSTGAYEQYF
D: NA; V: TRBV29-1; size: NA; J: TRBJ2-7; DNA: TGCAGCGTTGATGGGGGGGAGACAGGGACCTCCTACGAGCAGTACTTC; CDR3: CSVDGGETGTSYEQYF
D: TRBD1; V: TRBV28; size: NA; J: TRBJ1-1; DNA: TGTGCCAGCAGTCTCCCGGGACAGGGGACTGAAGCTTTCTTT; CDR3: CASSLPGQGTEAFF